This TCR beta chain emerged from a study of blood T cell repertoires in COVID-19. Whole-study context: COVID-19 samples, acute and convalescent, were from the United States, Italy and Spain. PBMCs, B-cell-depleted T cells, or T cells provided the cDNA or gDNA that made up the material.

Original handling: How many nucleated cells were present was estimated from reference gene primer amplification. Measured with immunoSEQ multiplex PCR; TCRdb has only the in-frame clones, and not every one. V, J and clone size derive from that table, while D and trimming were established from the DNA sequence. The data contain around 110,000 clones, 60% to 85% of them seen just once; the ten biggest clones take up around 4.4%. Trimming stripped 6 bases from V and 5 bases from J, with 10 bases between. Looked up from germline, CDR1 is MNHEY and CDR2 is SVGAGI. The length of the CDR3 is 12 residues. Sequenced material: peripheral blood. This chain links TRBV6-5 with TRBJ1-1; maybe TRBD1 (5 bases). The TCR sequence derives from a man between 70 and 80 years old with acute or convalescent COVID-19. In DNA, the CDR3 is TGTGCCAGCAGCCGACAGAGTACTGAAGCTTTCTTT. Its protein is CASSRQSTEAFF.